Below are 10 T cell receptor beta chains sequenced from a single sample in a study of a mutant IDH1 vaccine in newly diagnosed glioma. Assay used: immunoSEQ multiplex PCR; TCRdb lists only in-frame clones, some missing. Among tens of thousands of clones, roughly 81% were seen once, and the ten largest hold approximately 8%. No antigen has been assigned to these receptors. Noted time point: week 23, last vaccination. A single vaccine dose contained 300 ug of mutant IDH1 20-mer peptide, and topical imiquimod was used with it. The specimen was PBMCs, collected from a glioma patient whose treatment included an IDH1 peptide vaccine. The receptor set was obtained from a woman between 40 and 50 years old with glioma. Some clones in this sample may be carry-over from other donors' samples.

This clone was seen only once. A junction boundary mismatches the germline segment, possibly from a read error. The chain recombines TRBV23-1 with TRBJ2-7, with D perhaps TRBD1 (6 bases). TRBV23-1 falls under the ORF class, with uncertain function. CDR3 length: 11 amino acids. The chain's CDR3 is CASSQGYGQYF. CDR3 nucleotides: TGCGCCAGCAGCCAGGGGTACGGGCAGTACTTC.

Written as DNA, the CDR3 is TGTGCCAGCAGCAAAGCACCAGCTAGGTTGAGGTACGAGCAGTACTTC. This encodes CASSKAPARLRYEQYF. V usage is TRBV21-1 and J usage is TRBJ2-7; the DNA was not compared with TRBD2, the D call given in the table. TRBV21-1 is flagged as a pseudogene. This CDR3 is built from 16 residues.

The chain couples TRBV5-4 to TRBJ2-2; D remains unclear. CDR1 is SGHNT, CDR2 YYREEE, per germline (reference sequence). There are 16 residues in the CDR3. Trimming shortened V by 0 bases and J by 5 bases, and 14 bases separated the two germline ends. The CDR3 here is CASSLAPGQKTGELFF. The DNA for the CDR3 is TGTGCCAGCAGCTTGGCCCCGGGTCAGAAGACCGGGGAGCTGTTTTTT.

J is TRBJ1-3 and V is TRBV4-1; tentative D call: TRBD1 (5 bases). CDR3 length: 14 amino acids. CDR1 is MGHRA, CDR2 YSYEKL, per germline. The V end lost 1 base, the J end lost 4 bases, and 8 bases lay between the germline ends. CDR3 region: CASSQAGAGNTIYF. The CDR3 DNA is TGCGCCAGCAGCCAAGCCGGGGCAGGAAACACCATATATTTT.

This chain links TRBV25-1 with TRBJ1-1; TRBD1 might be the D (5 bases). This CDR3 has 15 amino acids. Germline-derived CDR1 and CDR2 are MGHDK and SYGVNS. V lost 1 base, J lost 7 bases, and 16 bases lay in between. DNA of the CDR3: TGTGCCAGCAGTGAATTAACAGGCCTTAGAAATGAAGCTTTCTTT. Translated, it gives CASSELTGLRNEAFF. Combining the CDR3 with reference TRBV25-1 and TRBJ1-1 gives the whole variable domain EADIYQTPRYLVIGTGKKITLECSQTMGHDKMYWYQQDPGMELHLIHYSYGVNSTEKGDLSSESTVSRIRTEHFPLTLESARPSHTSQYLCASSELTGLRNEAFFGQGTRLTVV.

The count of this clone is one. CDR3 protein: CASSQGANTEAFF. The DNA for the CDR3 is TGTGCCAGCAGTCAGGGGGCTAACACTGAAGCTTTCTTT. The chain uses TRBV5-4 and TRBJ1-1; TRBD1 aligns across 8 bases. Germline V gives CDR1 SGHNT, CDR2 YYREEE (reference sequence). The CDR3 covers 13 residues. Germline trimming cut 5 bases from V and 2 bases from J; bases unmatched to any gene: 2.

In this sample, this clone is medium-sized (0.01 to 0.1%). The J gene is TRBJ1-5, the V gene TRBV19; TRBD1 is a possible D gene (5 bases). Trimming took 6 bases from V and 6 from J, leaving 15 bases between them. The CDR3 length is 14 residues. Per germline, CDR1 LNHDA and CDR2 SQIVND (reference sequence). The DNA for the CDR3 is TGTGCCAGTAGAGCAGGGTCAACGCTTCAGCCCCAGCATTTT. This translates into CASRAGSTLQPQHF.

The rearrangement links TRBV4-1 to TRBJ2-7, with 7 bases aligning to TRBD2. Germline assignment: CDR1 MGHRA and CDR2 YSYEKL. This CDR3 has 13 residues. Trimming removed 4 bases from V and 0 bases from J; junction bases left unmatched: 0. The CDR3 region is CASSRGGSYEQYF. The CDR3 DNA follows: TGCGCCAGCAGCCGGGGGGGCTCCTACGAGCAGTACTTC.

The genes are TRBV19 and TRBJ1-1, with TRBD1 identical over 7 bases. Looked up from germline, CDR1 is LNHDA and CDR2 is SQIVND (reference sequence). V shed 2 bases, J shed 8 bases, and the junction held 11 bases outside the gene matches. CDR3 size: 15 residues. In DNA form, the CDR3 reads TGTGCCAGTAGTATACGGACAGGCGGGACAATCGAAGCTTTCTTT. This translates into CASSIRTGGTIEAFF.

The chain recombines TRBV4-3 with TRBJ2-3, with D perhaps matching TRBD2 (5 bases). V was trimmed by 0 bases and J by 8 bases, leaving 12 bases between them. CDR3 length: 14 residues. Germline V gene lookup returns CDR1 LGHNA and CDR2 YSLEER. CDR3 bases: TGCGCCAGCAGCCAAGACCGCGCCGGAGGTACGCAGTATTTT. Its protein product is CASSQDRAGGTQYF.